This passage covers 26 T cell receptor beta chains from one sample sequenced in a study of shared clonotypes between healthy human individuals. Profiled with immunoSEQ multiplex PCR; TCRdb holds only in-frame clones, not every one. The table has some 2,000,000 clones, just under 95% seen once; the top ten hold around 1.1%. Naive CD8 cells comprised CD45RO-negative, CCR7-positively selected cells, excluding terminally differentiated effector memory CD45RA+ cells. Sequencing was done on a sample of naive CD8+ T cells sorted from blood. Source of these receptors: a man younger than 35 in good health.

The J gene is TRBJ2-7, the V gene TRBV4-2, with D tentatively TRBD2 (6 bases). V lost 0 bases and J lost 2, with 14 bases in between. This CDR3 has 16 residues. CDR1 is LGHNA, CDR2 YNFKEQ, per germline. The CDR3 sequence is CASSQEEGSGTYEQYF. CDR3 DNA: TGTGCCAGCAGCCAAGAGGAGGGGAGCGGAACCTACGAGCAGTACTTC.

V and J are TRBV11-2 and TRBJ2-7; possibly TRBD1 or TRBD2 for D (5 bases each). V lost 5 bases to trimming and J lost 6 bases, with 11 bases between them. Germline V CDR1 and CDR2: SGHAT, FQNNGV. The CDR3 is made up of 12 amino acids. For the CDR3, the DNA is TGTGCCAGCAGCCCGGGACGGCTCGAGCAGTACTTC. It encodes CASSPGRLEQYF.

This chain uses TRBV28 with TRBJ2-3; maybe TRBD2 (5 bases). CDR3 size: 14 residues. Germline V gives CDR1 MDHEN, CDR2 SYDVKM. V was shortened by 5 bases and J by 5 bases, with 14 bases between the two germline ends. The CDR3 loop reads CASSPPGLQDTQYF. As DNA, the CDR3 is TGTGCCAGCAGTCCCCCCGGACTCCAAGATACGCAGTATTTT.

This chain connects TRBV25-1 to TRBJ1-1; D is unclear. Germline lookup yields CDR1 MGHDK and CDR2 SYGVNS. The CDR3 length is 13 residues. V dropped 1 base and J dropped 3 bases, with 6 bases sitting between them. The CDR3 DNA follows: TGTGCCAGCAGTGAATTGCGTCACACTGAAGCTTTCTTT. Amino acid sequence: CASSELRHTEAFF.

CDR3 nucleotides: TGCGCCAGCAGCCAAGAAACTCAGGGAGGAGTAGCCAAAAACATTCAGTACTTC. This sequence encodes CASSQETQGGVAKNIQYF. The rearrangement joins TRBV4-3 to TRBJ2-4, with D maybe TRBD2 (6 bases). V shed 0 bases and J shed 0 bases, with 15 bases lying between them. CDR1 and CDR2 (germline): LGHNA, YSLEER. The CDR3 runs 18 residues.

The chain has TRBV13 and TRBJ2-5; 12 nucleotides match TRBD2. The CDR3 length is 15 residues. Germline V gene sequence: CDR1 PRHDT, CDR2 FYEKMQ (reference sequence). The V gene end was trimmed by 1 base and the J gene end by 5 bases; junction bases not matched to a gene: 2. CDR3: CASSLASGGGETQYF. CDR3 nucleotide sequence: TGTGCCAGCAGCTTAGCTAGCGGGGGGGGTGAGACCCAGTACTTC.

V and J are TRBV15 and TRBJ2-7, with TRBD2 as a possible D gene (5 bases). V gave up 4 bases and J gave up 0 bases, with 16 bases separating them. The CDR3 runs to 16 residues. The V gene's germline CDR1 is LNHNV and CDR2 YYDKDF (reference sequence). The DNA for the CDR3 is TGTGCCACCAGCAACGAAGATCCGAGCGGCTCCTACGAGCAGTACTTC. Translating gives CATSNEDPSGSYEQYF.

This clone was counted once. At the DNA level, this CDR3 is encoded by other sequences in the same sample as well. The chain has TRBV5-1 and TRBJ2-7; D may be TRBD1 (6 bases). Germline lookup yields CDR1 SGHRS and CDR2 YFSETQ. The CDR3 length is 15 residues. V was cut by 0 bases and J by 1 base, with 11 bases left in between. As DNA, the CDR3 is TGCGCCAGCAGCTTGGCCCAGGGGACGTCCTACGAGCAGTACTTC. Protein: CASSLAQGTSYEQYF.

The genes are TRBV5-4 and TRBJ2-7; 7 bases are shared with TRBD2. This CDR3 has 16 residues. The germline V gene has CDR1 SGHNT and CDR2 YYREEE (reference sequence). Germline trimming cut 0 bases from V and 3 bases from J; bases unmatched to any gene: 9. CDR3 in DNA: TGTGCCAGCAGCTTGGGAGCCCGGCGGGAGAACTACGAGCAGTACTTC. Translating it yields CASSLGARRENYEQYF.

The V and J genes are TRBV5-8 and TRBJ2-7; a weak D match, TRBD1 (6 bases). The CDR3 consists of 15 residues. CDR1 and CDR2 from the germline V gene are SGHTS and YDEGEE. V lost 6 bases to trimming and J lost 3 bases, with 19 bases between them. In DNA, the CDR3 is TGTGCCAGCATGTTGGGGGCGGCTGGCTACTACGAGCAGTACTTC. It encodes CASMLGAAGYYEQYF. Filled out from reference TRBV5-8 and TRBJ2-7, the complete variable domain reads EAGVTQSPTHLIKTRGQQATLRCSPISGHTSVYWYQQALGLGLQFLLWYDEGEERNRGNFPPRFSGRQFPNYSSELNVNALELEDSALYLCASMLGAAGYYEQYFGPGTRLTVT.

The chain carries TRBV6-6 and TRBJ2-1; D is tentatively TRBD1 or TRBD2 (5 bases each). Germline V gene data show CDR1 as MNHNY and CDR2 as SVGAGI (reference sequence). Trimming left V 1 base short and J 7 bases short, with 11 bases between. The CDR3 runs to 14 residues. DNA for the CDR3: TGTGCCAGCAGTTACTTGGTGGGACCAAATGAGCAGTTCTTC. Translated: CASSYLVGPNEQFF.

The V call is TRBV13, the J call TRBJ2-3; a weak D match, TRBD1 (5 bases). V lost 3 bases to trimming and J lost 1 base, with 11 bases between them. Germline CDR1 is PRHDT and CDR2 is FYEKMQ (reference sequence). The CDR3 covers 15 residues. The CDR3 DNA follows: TGTGCCAGCAGCTTTTGGAAAGGGGGCACAGATACGCAGTATTTT. Translated: CASSFWKGGTDTQYF.

The chain couples TRBV10-3 to TRBJ2-6; D possibly matches TRBD1 or TRBD2 (7 bases each). The length of the CDR3 is 17 residues. CDR1 and CDR2 (germline): ENHRY, SYGVKD. Trimming shortened V by 2 bases and J by 2 bases, and 13 bases separated the two germline ends. CDR3 region: CAISERQGGPGANVLTF. In nucleotides, the CDR3 is TGTGCCATCAGTGAGAGACAGGGAGGGCCTGGGGCCAACGTCCTGACTTTC.

The chain uses TRBV4-1 and TRBJ2-7; 9 bases are a match to TRBD1. The V gene's germline CDR1 is MGHRA and CDR2 YSYEKL. V shed 4 bases, J shed 6 bases, and the junction held 4 bases outside the gene matches. The CDR3 is 13 residues long. The CDR3 protein is CASSPGTGPEQYF. CDR3 nucleotide sequence: TGCGCCAGCAGCCCCGGGACAGGGCCCGAGCAGTACTTC.

In its sample, this clone was seen once. V gene TRBV27 combines with J gene TRBJ2-5; D is perhaps TRBD1 or TRBD2 (6 bases each). The germline gives CDR1 MNHEY, CDR2 SMNVEV (reference sequence). V dropped 6 bases and J dropped 2 bases, with 16 bases sitting between them. The CDR3 loop spans 15 amino acids. The CDR3 protein is CASRPPKGGQETQYF. CDR3 bases: TGTGCCAGCAGACCGCCTAAAGGGGGGCAAGAGACCCAGTACTTC.

V usage is TRBV6-6 and J usage is TRBJ2-3, with 9 bases lining up with TRBD1. V shed 7 bases and J 4 bases; nucleotides not matched to a gene: 9. Germline CDR1 reads MNHNY; CDR2 reads SVGAGI (reference sequence). The CDR3 runs to 15 residues. The chain's CDR3 is CASNDPGQGSDTQYF. CDR3 nucleotides: TGTGCCAGCAATGACCCGGGACAGGGCTCAGATACGCAGTATTTT.

V and J are TRBV5-5 and TRBJ1-5; 8 bases fit TRBD1. V was pared by 4 bases and J by 6 bases, with 6 bases of the junction left unmatched. This CDR3 comprises 14 residues. From germline, CDR1 is SGHKS and CDR2 YYEKEE (reference sequence). The CDR3 is CASSGTGGGQPQHF. CDR3 in DNA: TGTGCCAGCAGCGGTACAGGGGGAGGTCAGCCCCAGCATTTT.

The CDR3 bases are TGTGCCACCAGCAGACTAGCGGGAGTGTCGGGAGAGCAGTTCTTC. It encodes CATSRLAGVSGEQFF. The V call is TRBV15, the J call TRBJ2-1; 10 bases match TRBD2. The CDR3 sequence is 15 residues long. The trim removed 2 bases at V and 10 bases at J, leaving 8 bases unmatched. Germline V lookup: CDR1 LNHNV, CDR2 YYDKDF (reference sequence).

V usage is TRBV4-1 and J usage is TRBJ2-1; TRBD2 agrees at 8 bases. The CDR3 contains 19 residues. Trimming cost V 1 base and J 4 bases; bases outside gene matches: 15. Germline lookup yields CDR1 MGHRA and CDR2 YSYEKL. CDR3 in amino acids: CASSQVPESKRGRYNEQFF. In DNA form, the CDR3 reads TGCGCCAGCAGCCAAGTACCCGAAAGTAAGCGGGGGAGGTACAATGAGCAGTTCTTC.

The chain's CDR3 is CASSSTTGEADTGELFF. DNA of the CDR3: TGTGCCAGCAGTTCCACCACCGGGGAGGCGGACACCGGGGAGCTGTTTTTT. J is TRBJ2-2 and V is TRBV27; tentatively, D is TRBD2 (6 bases). Germline V gene data show CDR1 as MNHEY and CDR2 as SMNVEV (reference sequence). The CDR3 loop spans 17 amino acids. V was shortened by 4 bases and J by 3 bases, with 18 bases between the two germline ends.

The genes are TRBV6-5 and TRBJ2-1, with 7 bases fitting TRBD1. The germline V gene encodes CDR1 MNHEY and CDR2 SVGAGI. The CDR3 is 14 residues long. The V segment lost 6 bases and the J segment 9 bases; nucleotides outside the gene matches: 11. This CDR3 is CASSAATGSSEQFF. CDR3 coding DNA: TGTGCCAGCAGCGCAGCGACAGGGTCAAGTGAGCAGTTCTTC.

The count of this clone is one. The chain carries TRBV27 and TRBJ1-4; D not certain. This CDR3 is 14 amino acids long. Germline-derived CDR1 and CDR2 are MNHEY and SMNVEV (reference sequence). Trimming cost V 2 bases and J 5 bases, with 9 bases left between them. The CDR3 protein is CASSLRQTNEKLFF. CDR3 in DNA: TGTGCCAGCAGTTTAAGGCAGACGAATGAAAAACTGTTTTTT.

CDR3 residues: CASSTGVTGRDTGELFF. The CDR3 DNA is TGTGCCAGCAGTACAGGGGTGACAGGGAGGGACACCGGGGAGCTGTTTTTT. The J gene is TRBJ2-2, the V gene TRBV28; D might be TRBD1 or TRBD2, each matching 7 bases. This CDR3 comprises 17 residues. The V and J ends lost 5 bases and 3 bases respectively, with 19 bases between them. CDR1 and CDR2 (germline): MDHEN, SYDVKM.

The CDR3 loop is CASSYSRGQFNQPQHF. The CDR3 DNA sequence: TGTGCCAGCAGTTACTCGAGGGGCCAGTTCAATCAGCCCCAGCATTTT. The V gene is TRBV6-6, the J gene TRBJ1-5; D may be TRBD1 (5 bases). The CDR3 extends over 16 amino acids. V lost 0 bases, J lost 3 bases, and 12 bases lay in between. Germline CDR1 is MNHNY and CDR2 is SVGAGI (reference sequence).

The chain carries TRBV4-2 and TRBJ2-7; 7 nucleotides align to TRBD2. Per germline, CDR1 LGHNA and CDR2 YNFKEQ. J gave up 0 bases and V 3 bases, and 5 bases lay outside the gene matches. CDR3 size: 15 residues. The chain's CDR3 is CASSHMGGYSYEQYF. Here the CDR3 DNA reads TGTGCCAGCAGCCATATGGGGGGGTACTCCTACGAGCAGTACTTC.

Of note for this clone: At the DNA level, this CDR3 is encoded by other sequences in the same sample as well. This sequence joins TRBV27 and TRBJ1-1; the D is unclear. Trimming removed 5 bases from V and 1 base from J, with 8 bases in between. Germline CDR1 MNHEY, CDR2 SMNVEV (reference sequence). CDR3 length: 13 residues. CDR3 DNA sequence: TGTGCCAGCAGTCTGGCCGGGAACACTGAAGCTTTCTTT. As protein: CASSLAGNTEAFF.